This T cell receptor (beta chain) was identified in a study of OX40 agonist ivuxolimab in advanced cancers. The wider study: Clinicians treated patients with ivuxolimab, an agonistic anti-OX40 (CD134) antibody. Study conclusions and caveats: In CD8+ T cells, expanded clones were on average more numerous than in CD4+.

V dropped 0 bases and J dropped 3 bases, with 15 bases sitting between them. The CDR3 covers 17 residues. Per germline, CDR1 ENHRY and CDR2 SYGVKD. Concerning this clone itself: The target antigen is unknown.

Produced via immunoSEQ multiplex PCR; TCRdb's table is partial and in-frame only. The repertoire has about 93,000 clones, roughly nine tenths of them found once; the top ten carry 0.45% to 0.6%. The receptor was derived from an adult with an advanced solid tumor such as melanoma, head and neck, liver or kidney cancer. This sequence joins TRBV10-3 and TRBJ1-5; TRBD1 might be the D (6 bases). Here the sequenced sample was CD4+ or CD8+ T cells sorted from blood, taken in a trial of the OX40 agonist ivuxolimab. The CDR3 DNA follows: TGTGCCATCAGTGAGTCCTCGGGGGGGCTTTTCAATCAGCCCCAGCATTTT. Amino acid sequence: CAISESSGGLFNQPQHF.